Listed below are T cell receptor beta chains from one sample, sequenced in a study of blood T cell repertoires in COVID-19. The repertoire was sequenced with immunoSEQ multiplex PCR; TCRdb's copy has only in-frame clones and lacks some. The table records around 300,000 clones, around nine tenths of them present only once. Specimen: PBMCs or T cells enriched from blood (not recorded which). Receptor source: a man aged 30-40 years who had recovered from COVID-19. CDR3s leave out the opening cysteine and the closing phenylalanine or tryptophan. Fields, in order: CDR3 protein, V gene.

CDR3 protein: ASSIGHGDETQY; V gene: TRBV19
CDR3 protein: ASSRSSGGVQETQY; V gene: TRBV5-1
CDR3 protein: ASSLSSYNEQF; V gene: TRBV28
CDR3 protein: ASSEDTDWDRPYEQY; V gene: TRBV6-1
CDR3 protein: ASSLGGLAGLAYEQY; V gene: TRBV11-2
CDR3 protein: ASSLARGKSYNEQF; V gene: TRBV7-9
CDR3 protein: ASSLQWSTQY; V gene: TRBV28
CDR3 protein: ASSESSGKFYGYT; V gene: TRBV2
CDR3 protein: ASSLGPGGRRTEAF; V gene: TRBV27
CDR3 protein: ASSPPGGGGNTIY; V gene: TRBV28
CDR3 protein: ASSLRGANEKLF; V gene: TRBV5-4